What follows are 6 T cell receptor beta chains derived from one specimen sequenced in a study of CD8+ T cells in alopecia areata. Treatment described: oral pan-JAK inhibitor, 5-10 mg twice daily. cDNA reverse transcribed from extracted RNA served as the sequencing template. TCRdb's table, derived via immunoSEQ multiplex PCR, lists solely in-frame clones and lacks some. This table has some 180,000 clones, about half appearing once. The sequencing here drew on CD8+ T cells sorted from blood, taken around week 54, from a patient treated with tofacitinib. The receptor set was obtained from a human donor with alopecia areata.

This clone turned up a few times. The genes are TRBV5-1 and TRBJ2-4; TRBD2 is a possible D gene (6 bases). There are 14 residues in the CDR3. V lost 0 bases to trimming and J lost 8 bases, with 12 bases between them. Looked up from germline, CDR1 is SGHRS and CDR2 is YFSETQ. The CDR3 spells CASSLGDGEDIQYF. CDR3 nucleotides: TGCGCCAGCAGCTTGGGGGACGGGGAGGACATTCAGTACTTC.

The gene calls are TRBV29-1 and TRBJ1-1; D remains ambiguous. Trimming left V 5 bases short and J 8 bases short, with 9 bases between. The CDR3 spans 10 residues. Germline lookup yields CDR1 SQVTM and CDR2 ANQGSEA. As DNA, the CDR3 is TGCAGCGTTAGGAGACAAGAAGCTTTCTTT. Translating gives CSVRRQEAFF.

The chain recombines TRBV25-1 with TRBJ2-7, with D hard to call. CDR1 is MGHDK and CDR2 is SYGVNS in the germline V gene. The CDR3 length is 14 residues. With 1 base removed from V and 2 bases from J, the gap between germline ends came to 9 bases. CDR3 DNA: TGTGCCAGCAGTGAATTTTATAGGCCCTACGAGCAGTACTTC. Its translation is CASSEFYRPYEQYF.

The rearrangement joins TRBV30 to TRBJ2-1, with TRBD2 as a possible D gene (6 bases). This CDR3 region has 12 residues. CDR1 is GTSNPN and CDR2 is SVGIG in the germline V gene (reference sequence). V lost 2 bases and J 10 bases, leaving 12 bases between the germline ends. For the CDR3, the DNA is TGTGCCTGGAGTCCGGGACTTTGGGAGCAGTTCTTC. It codes for CAWSPGLWEQFF. Variable domain in full (rest from reference TRBV30 and TRBJ2-1): SQTIHQWPATLVQPVGSPLSLECTVEGTSNPNLYWYRQAAGRGLQLLFYSVGIGQISSEVPQNLSASRPQDRQFILSSKKLLLSDSGFYLCAWSPGLWEQFFGPGTRLTVL.

The rearrangement joins TRBV27 to TRBJ2-3, with TRBD2 matching 8 bases. V gave up 3 bases and J gave up 3 bases; unmatched junction bases: 8. The germline gives CDR1 MNHEY, CDR2 SMNVEV (reference sequence). The CDR3 sequence is 16 residues long. CDR3 region: CASSFRAGARTDTQYF. CDR3 sequence (DNA): TGTGCCAGCAGTTTCAGAGCGGGGGCGCGGACAGATACGCAGTATTTT.

This clone has more than one count but fewer than ten. V gene TRBV5-6 combines with J gene TRBJ2-2; D may be TRBD1 (6 bases). From germline, CDR1 is SGHDT and CDR2 YYEEEE. Trimming left V 4 bases short and J 1 base short, with 8 bases between. The CDR3 covers 14 residues. The CDR3 loop reads CASSPGQNTGELFF. The CDR3 coding sequence is TGTGCCAGCAGCCCGGGACAGAACACCGGGGAGCTGTTTTTT.